This T cell receptor beta chain comes out of a study of chemoradiotherapy in HPV16-positive cancers. Findings and limits, study-wide: During treatment, candidate HPV-specific clones and E7-related motifs expanded in tumor. HPV-responsive T-cell expansion during chemoradiotherapy was linked to improved recurrence-free survival in HPV16-positive patients.

The assay was immunoSEQ multiplex PCR, and TCRdb's table has in-frame clones only and misses some. Of about 35,000 clones in the sample, about 82% are singletons; the top ten hold 3.5% to 4%. V shed 4 bases and J 5 bases; nucleotides not matched to a gene: 6. Germline CDR1 reads SGDLS; CDR2 reads YYNGEE. The CDR3 covers 14 residues. To note about this clone: What it binds is not known.

The V and J genes are TRBV9 and TRBJ2-1, with 7 positions matching TRBD2. This receptor was identified in a human donor with HPV-associated anogenital cancer. The sequencing used blood, collected from a patient who underwent chemoradiotherapy. For the CDR3, the DNA is TGTGCCAGCAGCCCCCGGGACTATAACAATGAGCAGTTCTTC. Translated, it gives CASSPRDYNNEQFF. Full variable domain (rest looked up from reference TRBV9 and TRBJ2-1): DSGVTQTPKHLITATGQRVTLRCSPRSGDLSVYWYQQSLDQGLQFLIQYYNGEERAKGNILERFSAQQFPDLHSELNLSSLELGDSALYFCASSPRDYNNEQFFGPGTRLTVL.